This TCR beta chain emerged from a study of identical twins (dated by TCRdb to the mid-2010s). Study-wide context: TCR alpha and beta repertoires from monozygotic twins, unrelated adults of various ages and cord blood were deep-sequenced to test whether fetal clonotypes persist. Replicate twin experiments were performed at different times using different library preparation protocols to rule out contamination.

Library preparation was by 5' RACE. The sequencing machine was an Illumina HiSeq 2000. A universal primer binding site was introduced by template switching, and a unique molecular identifier was present in the final cDNA, enabling accurate counting of TCR cDNA molecules. Specific primers in the conserved constant-segment region were used to synthesize first-strand cDNA for the TCR alpha and beta chains. To control for contamination, every cDNA library carried two barcodes: a SMART-Mk sample barcode plus Illumina barcodes. TruSeq adapter sequences along with Illumina sample barcodes were introduced in two successive PCR steps. The Illumina HiSeq platform was used with custom primers to sequence TCR alpha and beta cDNA libraries. As for the original processing: Raw reads were processed with MiGEC to extract unique molecular identifiers, and MiXCR was used to determine CDR3 positions. For each individual, recombination models were inferred using an EM algorithm with the repgenHMM and IGoR tools. Shared clonotype analysis was performed with the tcR package in R, normalizing sharing by the product of cloneset sizes. To study raw recombination free of thymic and clonal selection effects, out-of-frame nonproductive sequences were analyzed. Clones were called with MiXCR by TCRdb after fastp trimmed the public reads at Q25, and only in-frame beta chains were retained. Every distinct CDR3 protein forms one entry, paired with its most common genes and DNA. The V and J calls were not made by the authors but by TCRdb's processing. In all, the sample holds roughly 200,000 distinct CDR3 sequences, and about a sixth of those were seen once. About 38% of the sample is held by the ten biggest clonotypes.

The CDR3 runs 15 amino acids, cysteine and phenylalanine included. Kept here is only the CDR3 DNA, which spans 45 bases and is read in frame from base 1. Via the germline V gene, CDR1 is SGHVS and CDR2 FNYEAQ. At the junction V is shortened by 5 bases and J by 6 bases; bases outside the gene matches: 9. The investigation overall reported the following: Conclusions relied on cross-sectional statistical analysis, since the same donors could not be followed over many years. In monozygotic twins, recombination models systematically underestimated out-of-frame TCR alpha sharing, but the models matched the sharing seen between unrelated individuals. The excess sharing between twins in beta out-of-frame sequences was weaker because fewer shared sequences reduced the signal-to-noise ratio. Invariant T cells such as MAIT and iNKT could partly confound zero-insertion analyses, though diverse VJ usage argued against this for most clonotypes. Compared with coincidental sharing between unrelated individuals, an excess of low generation-probability sequences was observed among out-of-frame TCR alpha sequences shared between twins. Abundant cord blood beta clonotypes carried fewer insertions; young adult naive repertoires showed a weaker similar trend, while memory repertoires showed none.

All donors were healthy Caucasians. Three pairs of female monozygotic twins, all aged 18 to 29 years, were included in the twin cohort. Positive isolation kits from Invitrogen were used to isolate CD4+ and CD8+ T cell populations. About this clonotype: No cognate antigen has been identified for it. Per-base qualities were not stored, and no clone one base away is much larger.

These sequences were also reported in another study, on T cells expressing NK-cell markers. Reported in the second study: Three sorted T-cell subsets (CD3+CD56+NKG2C+, CD3+CD56+NKG2C- and CD3+CD56-NKG2C+) from 7 to 9 donors had their TCR beta-chain repertoires profiled. Seven of the eight sequenced donors were HCMV-seropositive and one was HCMV-seronegative. In several experiments an anti-gammadeltaTCR antibody was added to restrict sorting to alphabetaTCR-expressing T cells. In about six donors, the dominant CD3+CD56+NKG2C+ clonotypes were found to rank among the top 10 CD8+ clonotypes and to make up about 1.0-7.5% of CD8+ T cells. Those dominant clonotypes were again the most abundant among CD3+CD56-NKG2C+ cells in a few donors, at about 25-60.1%. Whether the expanded NKG2C-expressing T cell clones were specific for HCMV antigens was left unclear. All eight donors whose samples were sequenced were randomly selected healthy volunteers, three of them men and five women. HCMV-specific IgG was detected in serum with a commercial ELISA kit to determine HCMV serostatus. MIGEC handled demultiplexing of the reads and grouping by UMI, while MiTCR was used to assemble and quantify clonotypes. To exclude erroneous sequences, only TCR cDNA sequences supported by at least two reads were retained. The tcR package was used for downstream repertoire analysis, and clonotypes were matched across fractions by CDR3 nucleotide sequence plus V segment. VDJmatch was used to annotate antigen specificity against VDJdb, with one amino acid substitution allowed in CDR3.

Recombination joined TRBV7-6 with TRBJ2-2, with 7 bases in between that match TRBD1. The sample consisted of CD8+ T cells sorted from blood. This TCR was recovered from a woman between 18 and 30 years old in good health. The CDR3 protein: CASSEETGHAGELFF. DNA sequence: TGTGCCAGCAGCGAGGAGACAGGGCACGCCGGGGAGCTGTTTTTT.